These T cell receptor beta chains were read from a single sample in a study of spatial heterogeneity in lung cancer. TCRdb redid the calling of the 5' RACE reads with MiXCR, one entry per CDR3 protein. This sample has approximately 25,000 distinct CDR3 sequences, with around 3.2% found just once. The sequencing here drew on PBMCs, taken at surgery. These TCRs come from a female donor with early-stage non-small cell lung cancer. Both conserved end residues are part of each CDR3. Fields, in order: J gene, clone size, V gene, D gene, CDR3 DNA, CDR3 protein. The D gene is left open where the match is weak. Expanded clones are given a class, and other clones once, few, many or no size at all.

>TRBJ2-7|many|TRBV20-1|TRBD1
TGCAGTGCTAGAGCCGTGGGGACAGGGGGCTACGAGCAGTACTTC
CSARAVGTGGYEQYF
>TRBJ2-7|many|TRBV20-1|NA
TGCAGTGCTAGAGATCTCTCTAGCGAGCAGTACTTC
CSARDLSSEQYF
>TRBJ2-3|NA|TRBV11-2|TRBD2
TGTGCCAGCAGCCCAGAGGGCGGGAGAAGCACAGATACGCAGTATTTT
CASSPEGGRSTDTQYF
>TRBJ2-7|many|TRBV27|NA
TGTGCCAGCAGTTCTCCATCGCCCCCTCCCGCTACGAGTACCTACGAGCAGTACTTC
CASSSPSPPPATSTYEQYF
>TRBJ1-1|many|TRBV24-1|NA
TGTGCCACCAGGCCTGAAGCTTTCTTT
CATRPEAFF
>TRBJ2-1|many|TRBV5-6|NA
TGTGCCAGCAGCAGACTCGTCAATGAGCAGTTCTTC
CASSRLVNEQFF
>TRBJ2-3|many|TRBV5-1|NA
TGCGCCAGCAGCTTGTTAGGAACAGATACGCAGTATTTT
CASSLLGTDTQYF
>TRBJ2-7|many|TRBV5-1|TRBD1
TGCGCCAGCAGCTACCGGGACAGCATCGAGCAGTACTTC
CASSYRDSIEQYF
>TRBJ2-7|NA|TRBV19|TRBD2
TGTGCCAGTAGTATAATAAATGCGGGAGTCAACGAGCAGTACTTC
CASSIINAGVNEQYF
>TRBJ1-4|many|TRBV6-1|TRBD1
TGTGCCAGCAGAACACCCGGGACAGGGGAGCGAAAACTGTTTTTT
CASRTPGTGERKLFF
>TRBJ2-3|many|TRBV6-5|NA
TGTGCCAGCAGTTACTCGATGGGGTTCAGGGATACGCAGTATTTT
CASSYSMGFRDTQYF
>TRBJ2-7|many|TRBV9|TRBD1
TGTGCCAGCAGCGTAGTGGACAGGGATCACGAGCAGTACTTC
CASSVVDRDHEQYF
>TRBJ1-1|NA|TRBV9|NA
TGTGCCAGCAGTCGGGGCGGTCGGACTGAAGCTTTCTTT
CASSRGGRTEAFF
>TRBJ2-5|many|TRBV9|NA
TGTGCCAGCAGCGTAGCTACGGGTCAAGAGACCCAGTACTTC
CASSVATGQETQYF
>TRBJ2-1|many|TRBV2|NA
TGTGCCAGCAGGAACTACAATGAGCAGTTCTTC
CASRNYNEQFF
>TRBJ2-7|medium-sized|TRBV6-2/TRBV6-3|NA
TGTGCCAGCAGGACAGTTACAGGATCCTACGAGCAGTACTTC
CASRTVTGSYEQYF
>TRBJ2-7|many|TRBV5-4|NA
TGTGCCAGCAGCTCATTACTCACAGGGCCCGAGCAGTACTTC
CASSSLLTGPEQYF